A single sample is the source of the 5 T cell receptor beta chains below, sequenced in a study of cytomegalovirus exposure and HLA in healthy donors. Use of 60 Vbeta and 13 Jbeta primers characterized the PCR. Some clones are missing from TCRdb's copy, which holds only in-frame ones; the method was immunoSEQ multiplex PCR. This table holds tens of thousands of clones, more than 70% found once. The specimen sequenced was PBMCs. These receptors were collected from a young man in good health and CMV-seronegative.

This clone was seen just once. The V and J genes are TRBV4-1 and TRBJ2-7, with TRBD2 matching over 7 bases. The V and J ends lost 0 bases and 3 bases, in that order; junction bases with no gene match: 5. Germline V gene lookup returns CDR1 MGHRA and CDR2 YSYEKL. CDR3 length equals 15 residues. The CDR3: CASSQEREGGYEQYF. The CDR3 nucleotides read TGCGCCAGCAGCCAAGAGAGGGAGGGCGGCTACGAGCAGTACTTC.

The chain has TRBV9 and TRBJ2-1; 9 bases fit TRBD2. CDR1 is SGDLS, CDR2 YYNGEE, per germline. The CDR3 contains 17 residues. The V gene end was trimmed by 3 bases and the J gene end by 5 bases; junction bases not matched to a gene: 12. The CDR3 reads CASSETPSSGDNNEQFF. In DNA form, the CDR3 reads TGTGCCAGCAGCGAGACCCCCTCTAGCGGGGACAACAATGAGCAGTTCTTC.

V usage is TRBV9 and J usage is TRBJ2-2, with 8 bases matching TRBD2. This CDR3 has 18 amino acids. Germline values: CDR1 SGDLS, CDR2 YYNGEE. V lost 4 bases and J lost 3; bases outside the gene matches: 14. The CDR3 loop is CASSPQTPGLVDTGELFF. The CDR3 DNA follows: TGTGCCAGCAGCCCCCAAACCCCGGGACTAGTTGACACCGGGGAGCTGTTTTTT.

J is TRBJ2-7 and V is TRBV21-1; TRBD1 is taken as the D call from the table, unchecked against the DNA. TRBV21-1 is a known pseudogene. There are 14 residues in the CDR3. As DNA, the CDR3 is TGTGCCAGCACTGACAGGGATGTTACCTACGAGCAGTACTTC. Its translation is CASTDRDVTYEQYF.

This clone was seen a handful of times. This rearrangement joins TRBV11-2 to TRBJ1-1; D is undetermined. V was trimmed by 1 base and J by 0 bases, leaving 3 bases between them. The CDR3 spans 13 residues. The V gene's germline CDR1 is SGHAT and CDR2 FQNNGV. The CDR3 bases are TGTGCCAGCAGCTTAGGCGTGAACACTGAAGCTTTCTTT. Translation gives CASSLGVNTEAFF.